The 19 T cell receptor beta chains below all came from one sample that was sequenced in a study of blood T cells in healthy people across ages. Through a sample-barcoded 5' primer and a J-beta primer mix, a second PCR was run for roughly 6 to 11 cycles. TCRdb re-derived calls from the 5' RACE reads in MiXCR, one entry per CDR3 protein. The sample contains approximately 780,000 distinct CDR3 sequences, around a quarter of which appear only once. The same specimen was also included in a second study, on T cells of mothers and their children.

The material sequenced was blood. Receptors were obtained from a boy aged 10-17 years in good health.

This clonotype was detected only a few times. The J gene is TRBJ2-5, the V gene TRBV20-1, with TRBD2 matching 12 bases. The CDR3 runs 18 residues. V shed 1 base and J 0 bases; nucleotides not matched to a gene: 9. Germline V gene sequence: CDR1 DFQATT, CDR2 SNEGSKA (reference sequence). Here the CDR3 reads CSARVPSGGALYQETQYF. For the CDR3, the DNA is TGCAGTGCTAGAGTCCCTAGCGGGGGGGCCCTGTACCAAGAGACCCAGTACTTC.

This rearrangement joins TRBV20-1 to TRBJ2-3, with D possibly matching TRBD2 (7 bases). CDR3 length: 14 residues. With 6 bases removed from V and 3 bases from J, the gap between germline ends came to 16 bases. Germline CDR1 reads DFQATT; CDR2 reads SNEGSKA (reference sequence). In DNA form, the CDR3 reads TGCAGTGCCCCTAGGGGGGGGAAGACAGATACGCAGTATTTT. It encodes CSAPRGGKTDTQYF.

J is TRBJ2-7 and V is TRBV3-1; D is tentatively TRBD1 or TRBD2 (6 bases each). Trimming shortened V by 4 bases and J by 0 bases, and 13 bases separated the two germline ends. The CDR3 sequence is 15 residues long. From germline, CDR1 is LGHDT and CDR2 YNNKEL (reference sequence). The CDR3 sequence is CASSPGARASYEQYF. The CDR3 nucleotides are TGTGCCAGCAGCCCGGGGGCCAGGGCCTCCTACGAGCAGTACTTC.

The V call is TRBV13, the J call TRBJ1-4; unclear D gene. Germline V CDR1 and CDR2: PRHDT, FYEKMQ (reference sequence). Trimming shortened V by 3 bases and J by 7 bases, and 12 bases separated the two germline ends. This CDR3 contains 14 residues. The CDR3 DNA reads as TGTGCCAGCAGCTTTGGACCCGGCGGTGAAAAACTGTTTTTT. Translating it yields CASSFGPGGEKLFF.

Only a few counts were recorded for this clonotype. The chain links TRBV12-3 or TRBV12-4 to TRBJ2-2; tentative D call: TRBD1 (6 bases). V was clipped by 6 bases and J by 5 bases, with 16 bases between them. The CDR3 has 15 residues. Written as DNA, the CDR3 is TGTGCCAGCAGCATGTGGGGCCAGGGGACCGGGGAGCTGTTTTTT. It specifies CASSMWGQGTGELFF.

This clonotype was counted a few times. A much larger clone lies one base from this, so it may be a read error. J is TRBJ2-1 and V is TRBV20-1; TRBD2 aligns across 7 bases. The CDR3 consists of 13 residues. Germline V gene data show CDR1 as DFQATT and CDR2 as SNEGSKA (reference sequence). The CDR3: CSVAGTTYNERFF. The CDR3 region has the DNA TGCAGTGTTGCCGGGACTACCTACAATGAGCGGTTCTTC.

The chain combines TRBV12-3 or TRBV12-4 with TRBJ1-2, with a weak D call TRBD1 (6 bases). Trimming removed 6 bases from V and 8 bases from J, with 16 bases in between. The CDR3 consists of 13 residues. CDR3 nucleotide sequence: TGTGCCAGCAGCCCGGGGGCCGGAGGAGGCTACACCTTC. Translated, it gives CASSPGAGGGYTF.

Only a few counts were recorded for this clonotype. The rearrangement uses TRBV7-9 and TRBJ2-3; no clear D. CDR1 is SEHNR and CDR2 is FQNEAQ in the germline V gene (reference sequence). Trimming removed 5 bases at V and 4 bases at J, with 10 bases between. The CDR3 is made up of 13 amino acids. In nucleotides, the CDR3 is TGTGCCAGCAGCCACGTATCAGCAGATACGCAGTATTTT. Protein: CASSHVSADTQYF.

The rearrangement joins TRBV25-1 to TRBJ2-2; D is undetermined. Trimming stripped 3 bases from V and 4 bases from J, with 12 bases between. This CDR3 is built from 15 residues. The germline gives CDR1 MGHDK, CDR2 SYGVNS. The CDR3 DNA follows: TGTGCCAGCAGTGATCAGGTACCGACCACCGGGGAGCTGTTTTTT. This encodes CASSDQVPTTGELFF.

This rearrangement joins TRBV6-2 or TRBV6-3 to TRBJ1-1; possible D gene TRBD1, 5 bases. The CDR3 extends over 14 amino acids. Looked up from germline, CDR1 is MNHEY and CDR2 is SVGEGT. The V gene lost 6 bases and the J gene lost 5 bases, with 16 bases spanning the gap. The DNA for the CDR3 is TGTGCCAGCAGCCCCGACAGTAGGGTAACTGAAGCTTTCTTT. Translated: CASSPDSRVTEAFF.

CDR3 DNA: TGCGCCAGCAGCATGACTAGCGGGGGGCCCAGCTCCTACAATGAGCAGTTCTTC. Translated: CASSMTSGGPSSYNEQFF. J is TRBJ2-1 and V is TRBV5-1; TRBD2 matches 13 bases. This CDR3 contains 18 residues. After removal of 4 bases from V and 0 bases from J, the junction contained 7 bases not matched to a gene. CDR1 and CDR2 from the germline V gene are SGHRS and YFSETQ.

The J gene is TRBJ1-2, the V gene TRBV5-5, with 9 bases aligning to TRBD1. Per germline, CDR1 SGHKS and CDR2 YYEKEE (reference sequence). The V and J ends lost 4 bases and 2 bases, in that order; junction bases with no gene match: 15. The CDR3 length is 18 residues. The DNA of the CDR3 is TGTGCCAGCAGCACCCGTCCCAGGACAGGGGTCTTAAACTATGGCTACACCTTC. Translated, it gives CASSTRPRTGVLNYGYTF.

The genes are TRBV12-3 or TRBV12-4 and TRBJ1-4; perhaps TRBD1 as D (6 bases). CDR3 size: 12 residues. Between the trimmed V and J ends, which lost 6 bases and 8 bases, there was a span of 10 bases. Here the CDR3 DNA reads TGTGCCAGCAGAAAGGGGGGGGAAAAACTGTTTTTT. This gives the protein CASRKGGEKLFF.

This clonotype has just a few counts. The V call is TRBV10-3, the J call TRBJ2-6; 9 bases match TRBD1. After removal of 6 bases from V and 0 bases from J, the junction contained 6 bases not matched to a gene. CDR3 size: 17 residues. The germline V gene encodes CDR1 ENHRY and CDR2 SYGVKD. CDR3 DNA sequence: TGTGCCATCAGCGCCGGGACAGGGAGCTCTGGGGCCAACGTCCTGACTTTC. Translated: CAISAGTGSSGANVLTF.

V gene TRBV15 combines with J gene TRBJ2-5; perhaps TRBD1 as D (6 bases). With the DNA end fitting TRBJ2-1 better, the J assignment may be wrong. This CDR3 spans 16 amino acids. Per the germline V gene, CDR1 is LNHNV and CDR2 is YYDKDF (reference sequence). This CDR3 reads CATSRGRDIPYNEQFF. The DNA for the CDR3 is TGTGCCACCAGCAGAGGCCGGGACATACCCTACAATGAGCAGTTCTTC.

Concerning this clonotype: A junction boundary mismatches the germline segment, possibly from a read error. The chain combines TRBV6-5 with TRBJ2-7; a possible D gene is TRBD1 (5 bases). The CDR3 contains 14 residues. Germline-derived CDR1 and CDR2 are MNHEY and SVGAGI. The CDR3 nucleotides are TGTGCCAGCAGTGGGGCCACAAGATCCTGCGAGCAGTACTTC. Its protein product is CASSGATRSCEQYF.

The V gene is TRBV6-6, the J gene TRBJ1-3; D perhaps matches TRBD1 (5 bases). The CDR3 loop spans 14 amino acids. Trimming left V 2 bases short and J 4 bases short, with 9 bases between. From germline, CDR1 is MNHNY and CDR2 SVGAGI (reference sequence). The CDR3, as DNA: TGTGCCAGCAGTTACGGGGGACTCGGAAACACCATATATTTT. It encodes CASSYGGLGNTIYF.

With regard to this clonotype: A junction end diverges from the germline sequence, so it may reflect a read error. The rearrangement joins TRBV20-1 to TRBJ2-5; 15 bases align to TRBD2. This CDR3 comprises 14 residues. Germline CDR1 and CDR2: DFQATT and SNEGSKA (reference sequence). The CDR3 protein is CSASVGTSGGPEHF. CDR3 nucleotides: TGCAGTGCCAGCGTCGGGACTAGCGGGGGGCCGGAACACTTC.

The chain recombines TRBV6-1 with TRBJ1-1; TRBD1 agrees at 9 bases. After removal of 8 bases from V and 1 base from J, the junction contained 5 bases not matched to a gene. This CDR3 region has 14 residues. Germline-derived CDR1 and CDR2 are MNHNS and SASEGT. The CDR3 loop is CASGDRAGNTEAFF. DNA for the CDR3: TGTGCCAGCGGGGACAGGGCCGGGAACACTGAAGCTTTCTTT.